This T cell receptor (beta chain) was recovered during a study of tumor and adjacent non-tumor tissue in lung cancer. Study-level background: The cohort had approximately 12 adenocarcinoma, a couple of squamous cell and 1 small cell patients. Study-wide results and caveats: Tumor tissue had significantly higher TCR diversity than normal lung.

Germline CDR1 is SQVTM and CDR2 is ANQGSEA. This CDR3 spans 13 amino acids. Trimming removed 1 base from V and 9 bases from J, with 13 bases in between. No cell sorting was done before RNA was extracted from the tissue. Remarks on this clonotype: Its antigen is as yet unknown. This may be a read error, as it is one base from a much larger clone.

TCRbeta libraries were built with three rounds of nested PCR, modified from ARM-PCR. MiXCR, applied by TCRdb to the multiplex PCR reads, yields one record per CDR3 protein. The table lists 68,000 or so distinct CDR3 sequences, 55% to 70% of them singletons. This TCR derives from a man over 45 with non-small cell lung cancer. The chain has TRBV29-1 and TRBJ1-5; D might be TRBD1 (5 bases). The specimen was lung tumor tissue. The CDR3 nucleotides read TGCAGCGTTGAAGTATTTCAGGGAATGCCCCAGCATTTT. Its protein is CSVEVFQGMPQHF.